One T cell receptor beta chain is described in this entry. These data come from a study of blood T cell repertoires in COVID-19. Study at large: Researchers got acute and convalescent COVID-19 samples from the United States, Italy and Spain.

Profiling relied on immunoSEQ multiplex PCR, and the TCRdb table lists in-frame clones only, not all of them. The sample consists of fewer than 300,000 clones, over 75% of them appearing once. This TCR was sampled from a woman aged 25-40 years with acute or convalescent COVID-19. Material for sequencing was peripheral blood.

CDR3 bases: TGTGCCAGCAGTTTACAGGGGATCTATGGCTACACCTTC. It encodes CASSLQGIYGYTF. The V and J genes are TRBV27 and TRBJ1-2; D is perhaps TRBD1 (6 bases). Trimming took off 2 bases at V and 4 bases at J, with 8 bases between the two ends. The CDR3 length is 13 residues. Germline V gene lookup returns CDR1 MNHEY and CDR2 SMNVEV (reference sequence).